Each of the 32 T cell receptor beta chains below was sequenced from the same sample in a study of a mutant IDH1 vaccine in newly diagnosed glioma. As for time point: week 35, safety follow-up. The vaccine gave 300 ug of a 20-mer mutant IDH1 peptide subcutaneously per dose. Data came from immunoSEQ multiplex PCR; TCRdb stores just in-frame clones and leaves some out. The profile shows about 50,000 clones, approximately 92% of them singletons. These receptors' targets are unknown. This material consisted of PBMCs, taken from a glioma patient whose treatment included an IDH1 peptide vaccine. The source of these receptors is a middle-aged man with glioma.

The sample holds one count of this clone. The CDR3 protein is CASSTGTGAAEPQHF. CDR3 nucleotides: TGCGCCAGCAGCACCGGGACAGGAGCTGCCGAGCCCCAGCATTTT. The chain couples TRBV4-3 to TRBJ1-5; 8 bases map to TRBD1. Germline assignment: CDR1 LGHNA and CDR2 YSLEER. After removal of 5 bases from V and 8 bases from J, the junction contained 11 bases not matched to a gene. This CDR3 is 15 amino acids long.

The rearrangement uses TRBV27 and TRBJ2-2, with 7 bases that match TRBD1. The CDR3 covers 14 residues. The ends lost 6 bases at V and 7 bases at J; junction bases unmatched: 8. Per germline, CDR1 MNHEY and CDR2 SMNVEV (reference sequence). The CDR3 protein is CASRFDRANGELFF. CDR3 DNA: TGTGCCAGCAGGTTCGACAGGGCGAACGGGGAGCTGTTTTTT.

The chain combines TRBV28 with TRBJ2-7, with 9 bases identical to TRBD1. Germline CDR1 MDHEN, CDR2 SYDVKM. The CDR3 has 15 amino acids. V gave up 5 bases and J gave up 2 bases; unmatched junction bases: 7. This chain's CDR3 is CASSLGQGPTYEQYF. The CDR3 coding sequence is TGTGCCAGCAGTCTGGGACAGGGCCCCACCTACGAGCAGTACTTC.

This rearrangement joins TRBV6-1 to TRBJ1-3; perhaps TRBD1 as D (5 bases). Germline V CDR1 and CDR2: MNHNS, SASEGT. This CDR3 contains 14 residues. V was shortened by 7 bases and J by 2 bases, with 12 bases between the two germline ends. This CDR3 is CASIGSGAGNTIYF. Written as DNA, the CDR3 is TGTGCCAGCATCGGTTCGGGGGCTGGAAACACCATATATTTT.

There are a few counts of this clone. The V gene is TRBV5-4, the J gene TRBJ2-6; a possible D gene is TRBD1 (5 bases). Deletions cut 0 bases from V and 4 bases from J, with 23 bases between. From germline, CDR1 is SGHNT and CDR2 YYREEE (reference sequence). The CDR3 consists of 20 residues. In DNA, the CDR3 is TGTGCCAGCAGCTTGGAACAATACAAGGGGCGCATTTCCGGGGCCAACGTCCTGACTTTC. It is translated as CASSLEQYKGRISGANVLTF.

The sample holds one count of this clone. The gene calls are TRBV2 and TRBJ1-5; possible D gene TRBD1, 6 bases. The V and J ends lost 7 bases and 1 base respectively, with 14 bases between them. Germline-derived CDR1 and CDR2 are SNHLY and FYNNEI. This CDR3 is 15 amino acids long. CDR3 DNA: TGTGCCAGCACGAAACAGGGCGGGAGCAATCAGCCCCAGCATTTT. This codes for CASTKQGGSNQPQHF.

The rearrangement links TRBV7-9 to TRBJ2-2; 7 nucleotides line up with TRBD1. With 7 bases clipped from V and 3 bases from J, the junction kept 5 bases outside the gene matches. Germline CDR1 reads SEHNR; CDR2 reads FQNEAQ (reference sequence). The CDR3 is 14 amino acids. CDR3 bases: TGTGCCAGCAACAGGGGAAGTGACACCGGGGAGCTGTTTTTT. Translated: CASNRGSDTGELFF.

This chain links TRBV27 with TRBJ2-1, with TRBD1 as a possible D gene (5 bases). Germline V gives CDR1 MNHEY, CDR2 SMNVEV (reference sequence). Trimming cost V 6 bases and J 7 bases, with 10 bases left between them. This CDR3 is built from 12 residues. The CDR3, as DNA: TGTGCCAGCAGGTATCAGGGAAATGAGCAGTTCTTC. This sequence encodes CASRYQGNEQFF.

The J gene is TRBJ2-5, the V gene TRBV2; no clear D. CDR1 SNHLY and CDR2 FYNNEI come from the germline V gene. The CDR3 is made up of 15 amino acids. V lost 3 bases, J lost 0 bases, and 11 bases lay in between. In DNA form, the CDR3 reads TGTGCCAGCAGTGAGTCAGGATTACACCAAGAGACCCAGTACTTC. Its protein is CASSESGLHQETQYF.

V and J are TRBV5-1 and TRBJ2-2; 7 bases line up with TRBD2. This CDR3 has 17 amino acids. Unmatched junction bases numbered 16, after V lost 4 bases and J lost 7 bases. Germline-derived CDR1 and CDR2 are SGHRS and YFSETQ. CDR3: CASSARWTRGGLGELFF. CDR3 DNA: TGCGCCAGCAGCGCGCGTTGGACTAGAGGAGGTCTCGGGGAGCTGTTTTTT.

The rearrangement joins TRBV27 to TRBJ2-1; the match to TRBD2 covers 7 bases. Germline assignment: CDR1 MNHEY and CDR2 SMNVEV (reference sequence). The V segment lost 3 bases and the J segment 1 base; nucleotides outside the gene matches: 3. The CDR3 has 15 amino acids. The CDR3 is CASSFGGSSYNEQFF. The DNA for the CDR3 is TGTGCCAGCAGTTTTGGCGGGAGTTCCTACAATGAGCAGTTCTTC.

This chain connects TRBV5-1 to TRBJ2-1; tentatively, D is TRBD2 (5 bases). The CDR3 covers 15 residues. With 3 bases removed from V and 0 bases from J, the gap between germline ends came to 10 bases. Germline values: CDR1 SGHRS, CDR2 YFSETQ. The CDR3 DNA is TGCGCCAGCAGCTCCGGACTGCCCTCCTACAATGAGCAGTTCTTC. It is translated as CASSSGLPSYNEQFF.

The CDR3 DNA sequence: TGTGCCAGCAGTGGGGACAGGGGGGCCTACGAGCAGTACTTC. Its protein product is CASSGDRGAYEQYF. The chain carries TRBV2 and TRBJ2-7; 11 positions agree with TRBD1. V lost 4 bases to trimming and J lost 2 bases; unmatched junction nucleotides: 1. Germline V gives CDR1 SNHLY, CDR2 FYNNEI. The CDR3 spans 14 residues.

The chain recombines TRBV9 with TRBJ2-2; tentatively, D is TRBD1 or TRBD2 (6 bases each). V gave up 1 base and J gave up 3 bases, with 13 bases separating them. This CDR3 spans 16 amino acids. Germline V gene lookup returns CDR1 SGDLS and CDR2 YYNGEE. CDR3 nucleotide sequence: TGTGCCAGCAGCGTAACCCCTAGGGGGGACACCGGGGAGCTGTTTTTT. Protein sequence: CASSVTPRGDTGELFF.

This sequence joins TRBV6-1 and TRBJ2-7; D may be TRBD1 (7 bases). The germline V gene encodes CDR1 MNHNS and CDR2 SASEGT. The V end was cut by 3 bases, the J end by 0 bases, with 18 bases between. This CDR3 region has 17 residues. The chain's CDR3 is CASSEILQGTYSYEQYF. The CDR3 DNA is TGTGCCAGCAGTGAGATTTTACAGGGGACTTACTCCTACGAGCAGTACTTC.

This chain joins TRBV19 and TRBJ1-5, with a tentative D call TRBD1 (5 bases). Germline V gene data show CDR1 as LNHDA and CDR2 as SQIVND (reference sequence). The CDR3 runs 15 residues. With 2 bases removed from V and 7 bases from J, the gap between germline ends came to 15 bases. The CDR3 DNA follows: TGTGCCAGTAGTATAATTTCAGGGCCGGGCCAGCCCCAGCATTTT. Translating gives CASSIISGPGQPQHF.

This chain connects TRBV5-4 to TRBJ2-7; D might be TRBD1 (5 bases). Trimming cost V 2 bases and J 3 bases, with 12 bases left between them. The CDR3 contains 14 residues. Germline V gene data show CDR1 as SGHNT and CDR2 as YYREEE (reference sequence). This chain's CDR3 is CASSFRGSFYEQYF. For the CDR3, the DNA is TGTGCCAGCAGCTTTAGGGGCTCCTTCTACGAGCAGTACTTC. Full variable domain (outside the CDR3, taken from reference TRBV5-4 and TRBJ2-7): ETGVTQSPTHLIKTRGQQVTLRCSSQSGHNTVSWYQQALGQGPQFIFQYYREEENGRGNFPPRFSGLQFPNYSSELNVNALELDDSALYLCASSFRGSFYEQYFGPGTRLTVT.

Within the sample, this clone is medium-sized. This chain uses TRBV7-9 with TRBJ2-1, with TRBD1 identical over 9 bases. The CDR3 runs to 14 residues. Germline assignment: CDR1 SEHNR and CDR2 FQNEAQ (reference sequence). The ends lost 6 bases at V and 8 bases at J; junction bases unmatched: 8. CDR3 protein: CASSPGTGFHEQFF. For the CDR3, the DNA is TGTGCCAGCAGTCCCGGGACAGGGTTCCATGAGCAGTTCTTC. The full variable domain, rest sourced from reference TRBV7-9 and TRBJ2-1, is DTGVSQNPRHKITKRGQNVTFRCDPISEHNRLYWYRQTLGQGPEFLTYFQNEAQLEKSRLLSDRFSAERPKGSFSTLEIQRTEQGDSAMYLCASSPGTGFHEQFFGPGTRLTVL.

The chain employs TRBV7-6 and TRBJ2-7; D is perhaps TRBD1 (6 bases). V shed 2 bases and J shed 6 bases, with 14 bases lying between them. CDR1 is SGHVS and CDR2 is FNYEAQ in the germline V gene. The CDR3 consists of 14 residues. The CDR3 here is CASSLTGTKSEQYF. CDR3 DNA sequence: TGTGCCAGCAGCTTAACCGGGACAAAGAGCGAGCAGTACTTC.

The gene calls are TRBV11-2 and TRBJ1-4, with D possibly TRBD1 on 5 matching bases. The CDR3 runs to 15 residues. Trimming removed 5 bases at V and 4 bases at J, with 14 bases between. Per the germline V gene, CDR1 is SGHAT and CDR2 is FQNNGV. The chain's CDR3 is CASSPGLGGNEKLFF. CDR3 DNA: TGTGCCAGCAGCCCCGGCCTGGGGGGTAATGAAAAACTGTTTTTT. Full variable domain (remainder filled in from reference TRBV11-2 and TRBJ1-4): EAGVAQSPRYKIIEKRQSVAFWCNPISGHATLYWYQQILGQGPKLLIQFQNNGVVDDSQLPKDRFSAERLKGVDSTLKIQPAKLEDSAVYLCASSPGLGGNEKLFFGSGTQLSVL.

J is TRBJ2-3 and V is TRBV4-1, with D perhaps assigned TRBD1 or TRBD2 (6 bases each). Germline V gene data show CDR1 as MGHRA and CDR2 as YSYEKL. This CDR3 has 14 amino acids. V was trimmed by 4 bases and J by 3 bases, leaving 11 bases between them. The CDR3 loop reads CASSPRGETDTQYF. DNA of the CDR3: TGCGCCAGCAGCCCTAGGGGGGAGACAGATACGCAGTATTTT.

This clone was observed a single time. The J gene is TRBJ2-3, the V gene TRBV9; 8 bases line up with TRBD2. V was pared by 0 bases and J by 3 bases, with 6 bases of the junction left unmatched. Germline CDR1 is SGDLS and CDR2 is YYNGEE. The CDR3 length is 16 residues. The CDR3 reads CASSVGPAGETDTQYF. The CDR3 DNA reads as TGTGCCAGCAGCGTAGGCCCAGCGGGGGAGACAGATACGCAGTATTTT.

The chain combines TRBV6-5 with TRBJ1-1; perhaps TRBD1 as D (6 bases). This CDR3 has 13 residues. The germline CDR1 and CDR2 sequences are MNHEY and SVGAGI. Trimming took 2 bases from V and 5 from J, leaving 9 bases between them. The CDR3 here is CASSYEGGTEAFF. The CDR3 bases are TGTGCCAGCAGTTACGAGGGGGGGACTGAAGCTTTCTTT.

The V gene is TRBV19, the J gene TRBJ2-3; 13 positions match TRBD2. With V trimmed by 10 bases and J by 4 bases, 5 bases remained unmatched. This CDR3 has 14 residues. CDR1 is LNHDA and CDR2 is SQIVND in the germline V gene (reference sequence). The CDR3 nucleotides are TGTGCCACGCGGACTAGCGGGAGTGCAGATACGCAGTATTTT. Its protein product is CATRTSGSADTQYF.

The CDR3 region is CASSPRAGGQETQYF. CDR3 sequence (DNA): TGTGCCAGCAGCCCCCGGGCGGGAGGCCAAGAGACCCAGTACTTC. The chain uses TRBV5-6 and TRBJ2-5, with TRBD2 matching over 8 bases. Trimming at V came to 4 bases and at J to 1 base, leaving 6 bases not matched to a gene. CDR1 and CDR2 from the germline V gene are SGHDT and YYEEEE. The length of the CDR3 is 15 residues.

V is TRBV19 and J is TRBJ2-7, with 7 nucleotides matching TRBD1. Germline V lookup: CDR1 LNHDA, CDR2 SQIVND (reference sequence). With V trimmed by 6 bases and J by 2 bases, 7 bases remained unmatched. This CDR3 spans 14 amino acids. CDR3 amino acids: CASRPGQGAYEQYF. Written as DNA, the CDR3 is TGTGCCAGTAGGCCGGGGCAGGGGGCCTACGAGCAGTACTTC.

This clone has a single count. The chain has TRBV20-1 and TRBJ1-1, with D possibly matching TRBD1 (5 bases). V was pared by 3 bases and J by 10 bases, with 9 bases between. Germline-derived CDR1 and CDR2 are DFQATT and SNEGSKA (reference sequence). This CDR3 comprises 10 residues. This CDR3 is CSASGGLAFF. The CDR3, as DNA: TGCAGTGCTAGTGGGGGGTTAGCTTTCTTT.

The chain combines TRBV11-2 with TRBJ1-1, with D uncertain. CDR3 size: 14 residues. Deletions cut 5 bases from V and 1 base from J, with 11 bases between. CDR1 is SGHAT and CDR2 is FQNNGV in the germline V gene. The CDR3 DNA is TGTGCCAGCAGCGCCCTGCCAGGGAACACTGAAGCTTTCTTT. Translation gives CASSALPGNTEAFF. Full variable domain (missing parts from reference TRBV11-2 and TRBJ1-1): EAGVAQSPRYKIIEKRQSVAFWCNPISGHATLYWYQQILGQGPKLLIQFQNNGVVDDSQLPKDRFSAERLKGVDSTLKIQPAKLEDSAVYLCASSALPGNTEAFFGQGTRLTVV.

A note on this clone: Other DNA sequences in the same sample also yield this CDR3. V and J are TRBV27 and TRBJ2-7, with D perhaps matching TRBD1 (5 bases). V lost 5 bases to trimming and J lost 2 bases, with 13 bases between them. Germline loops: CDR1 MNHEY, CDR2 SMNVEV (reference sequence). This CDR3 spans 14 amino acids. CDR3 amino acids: CASSPTGRAYEQYF. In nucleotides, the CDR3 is TGTGCCAGCAGTCCCACCGGCAGGGCCTACGAGCAGTACTTC.

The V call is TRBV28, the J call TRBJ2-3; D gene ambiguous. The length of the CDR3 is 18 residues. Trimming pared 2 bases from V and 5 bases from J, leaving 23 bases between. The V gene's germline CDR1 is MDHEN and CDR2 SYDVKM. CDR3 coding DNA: TGTGCCAGCAGTTTAAGCCCCTCCCTAACTATTCCGGTAGATACGCAGTATTTT. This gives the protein CASSLSPSLTIPVDTQYF.

In nucleotides, the CDR3 is TGTGCCAGCAGTTGGGGGGTGAACACTGAAGCTTTCTTT. This translates into CASSWGVNTEAFF. J is TRBJ1-1 and V is TRBV28, with a weak D call TRBD1 (5 bases). CDR3 length: 13 amino acids. Germline V lookup: CDR1 MDHEN, CDR2 SYDVKM. The V gene lost 4 bases and the J gene lost 0 bases, with 6 bases spanning the gap.

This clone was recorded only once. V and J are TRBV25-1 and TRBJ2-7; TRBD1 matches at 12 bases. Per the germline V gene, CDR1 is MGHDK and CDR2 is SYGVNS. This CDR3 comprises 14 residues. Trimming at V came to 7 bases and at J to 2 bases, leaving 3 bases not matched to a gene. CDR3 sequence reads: CASTGTGGTYEQYF. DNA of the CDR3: TGTGCCAGCACTGGGACAGGGGGCACCTACGAGCAGTACTTC.